A single sample gave rise to the 2 T cell receptor beta chains below, sequenced in a study of blood T cell repertoires in COVID-19. The data were produced by immunoSEQ multiplex PCR, yet TCRdb's version contains in-frame clones alone and is incomplete. The sample shows over 90,000 clones, roughly 87% of them seen only once. The sequencing input was peripheral blood. These receptors all come from a man aged 45 to 65 with active COVID-19.

In its sample, this clone was seen a few times. This chain connects TRBV5-8 to TRBJ1-5, with a weak D call TRBD1 (6 bases). Between the trimmed V and J ends, which lost 5 bases and 5 bases, there was a span of 11 bases. The CDR3 totals 13 residues. Germline CDR1 reads SGHTS; CDR2 reads YDEGEE. The CDR3 loop is CASSSGAHQPQHF. The CDR3 DNA reads TGTGCCAGCAGTTCAGGGGCTCATCAGCCCCAGCATTTT. The full variable domain, its missing parts supplied by reference TRBV5-8 and TRBJ1-5, is EAGVTQSPTHLIKTRGQQATLRCSPISGHTSVYWYQQALGLGLQFLLWYDEGEERNRGNFPPRFSGRQFPNYSSELNVNALELEDSALYLCASSSGAHQPQHFGDGTRLSIL.

V and J are TRBV18 and TRBJ1-2; possible D gene TRBD1, 5 bases. From germline, CDR1 is KGHSH and CDR2 LQKENI. The V end lost 3 bases, the J end lost 4 bases, and 12 bases lay between the germline ends. The CDR3 has 14 residues. Here the CDR3 reads CASSPGQELYGYTF. As DNA, the CDR3 is TGTGCCAGCTCACCGGGGCAGGAACTCTATGGCTACACCTTC.